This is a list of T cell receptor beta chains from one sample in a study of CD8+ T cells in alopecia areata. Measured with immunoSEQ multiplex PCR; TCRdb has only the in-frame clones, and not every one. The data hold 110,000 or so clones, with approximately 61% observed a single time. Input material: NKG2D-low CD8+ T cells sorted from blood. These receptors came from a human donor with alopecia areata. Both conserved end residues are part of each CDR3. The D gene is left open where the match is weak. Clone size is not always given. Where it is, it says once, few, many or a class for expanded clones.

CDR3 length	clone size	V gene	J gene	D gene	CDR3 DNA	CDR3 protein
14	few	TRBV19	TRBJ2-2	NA	TGTGCCAGTAGGCAACAGGGGAACACCGGGGAGCTGTTTTTT	CASRQQGNTGELFF
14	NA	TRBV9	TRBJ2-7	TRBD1	TGTGCCAGCAGTGACGGGACAGCCTCCTACGAGCAGTACTTC	CASSDGTASYEQYF
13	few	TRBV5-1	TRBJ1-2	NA	TGCGCCAGACTCGGACCCCGCAGCTATGGCTACACCTTC	CARLGPRSYGYTF
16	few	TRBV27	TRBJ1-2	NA	TGTGCCAGCAGTTTCTTACAGGGCAGAGCTAACTATGGCTACACCTTC	CASSFLQGRANYGYTF
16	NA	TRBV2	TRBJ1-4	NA	TGTGCCAGCAGTGAAGCACGGTTGACAACTAATGAAAAACTGTTTTTT	CASSEARLTTNEKLFF
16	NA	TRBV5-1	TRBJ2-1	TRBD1	TGCGCCAGCAGCGCGACCGGGACAGGGGAGATGGATGAGCAGTTCTTC	CASSATGTGEMDEQFF
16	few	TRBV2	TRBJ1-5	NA	TGTGCCAGCAGTGGAGGCAGGGGCCAGAGCAATCAGCCCCAGCATTTT	CASSGGRGQSNQPQHF
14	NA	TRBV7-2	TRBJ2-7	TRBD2	TGTGCCAGCACGGTGACTAGCGGATCCTACGAGCAGTACTTC	CASTVTSGSYEQYF
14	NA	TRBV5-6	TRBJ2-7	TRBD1	TGTGCCAGCACCCCAGGGACAGGGGCACACGAGCAGTACTTC	CASTPGTGAHEQYF
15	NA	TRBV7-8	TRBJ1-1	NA	TGTGCCAGCAGCGGTCGGGGGGTTGAGGGCACTGAAGCTTTCTTT	CASSGRGVEGTEAFF
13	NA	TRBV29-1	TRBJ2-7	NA	TGCAGCGCCCTGGGAGGAGGGTTCTACGAGCAGTACTTC	CSALGGGFYEQYF
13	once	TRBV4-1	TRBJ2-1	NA	TGCGCCAGCAGCCAAGGCCTGTCCTCTGAGCAGTTCTTC	CASSQGLSSEQFF
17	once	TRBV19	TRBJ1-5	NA	TGTGCCAGTAGTATAGAGGGCTGGGGAGGAGGACATCAGCCCCAGCATTTT	CASSIEGWGGGHQPQHF
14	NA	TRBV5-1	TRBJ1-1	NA	TGCGCCAGCAGCTTGGTTCAGGCGAACACTGAAGCTTTCTTT	CASSLVQANTEAFF
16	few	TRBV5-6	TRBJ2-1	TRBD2	TGTGCCAGCAGCTCCGTTAGCGGGGTGCTGGTGTATGAGCAGTTCTTC	CASSSVSGVLVYEQFF
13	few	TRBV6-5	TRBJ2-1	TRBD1	TGTGCCAGCAGTTACAAGACAGGGCATGAGCAGTTCTTC	CASSYKTGHEQFF
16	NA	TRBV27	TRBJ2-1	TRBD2	TGTGCCAGCAGAGGGACTAGCGGGAGAACGGTACGTGAGCAGTTCTTC	CASRGTSGRTVREQFF
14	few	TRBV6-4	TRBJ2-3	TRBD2	TGTGCCAGCAGTGAACTAGCGGGAGGGGATACGCAGTATTTT	CASSELAGGDTQYF
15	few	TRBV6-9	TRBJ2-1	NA	TGTGCCAGCAGTATAACTAGTTTTCCGAACAATGAGCAGTTCTTC	CASSITSFPNNEQFF
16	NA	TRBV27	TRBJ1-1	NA	TGTTGGAGCAGTTTATCCAATGACAGACAGGACACTGAAGCTTTCTTT	CWSSLSNDRQDTEAFF
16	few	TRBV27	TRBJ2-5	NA	TGTGCCAGCGGCCGGTTTGAGGGAAGGGGTCAAGAGACCCAGTACTTC	CASGRFEGRGQETQYF
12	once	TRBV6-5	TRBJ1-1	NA	TGTGCCAGCAGCCGGATTAACACTGAAGCTTTCTTT	CASSRINTEAFF
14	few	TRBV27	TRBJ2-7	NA	TGTGCCAGCAGTTTACGGGGCCTTCCCTACGAGCAGTACTTC	CASSLRGLPYEQYF
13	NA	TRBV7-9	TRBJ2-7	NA	TGTGCCAGCAAGACAGGCCTCTCCTACGAGCAGTACTTC	CASKTGLSYEQYF
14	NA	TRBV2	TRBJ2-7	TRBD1	TGTGCCAGCAGTGACAACAGGGGGGCCTACGAGCAGTACTTC	CASSDNRGAYEQYF
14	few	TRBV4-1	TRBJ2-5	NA	TGCGCCAGCAGCCAATTCGTAGATAGGCCGACCCAGTACTTC	CASSQFVDRPTQYF